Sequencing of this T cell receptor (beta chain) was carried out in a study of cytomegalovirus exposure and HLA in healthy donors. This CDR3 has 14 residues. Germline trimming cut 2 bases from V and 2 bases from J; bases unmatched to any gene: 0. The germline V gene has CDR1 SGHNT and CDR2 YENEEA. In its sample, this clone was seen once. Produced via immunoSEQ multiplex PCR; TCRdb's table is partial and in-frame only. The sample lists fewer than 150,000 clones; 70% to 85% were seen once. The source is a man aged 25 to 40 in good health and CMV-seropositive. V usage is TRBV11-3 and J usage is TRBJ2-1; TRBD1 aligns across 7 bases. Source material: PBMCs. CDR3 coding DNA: TGTGCCAGCAGCTTAACAGGGGCCTACAATGAGCAGTTCTTC. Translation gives CASSLTGAYNEQFF.